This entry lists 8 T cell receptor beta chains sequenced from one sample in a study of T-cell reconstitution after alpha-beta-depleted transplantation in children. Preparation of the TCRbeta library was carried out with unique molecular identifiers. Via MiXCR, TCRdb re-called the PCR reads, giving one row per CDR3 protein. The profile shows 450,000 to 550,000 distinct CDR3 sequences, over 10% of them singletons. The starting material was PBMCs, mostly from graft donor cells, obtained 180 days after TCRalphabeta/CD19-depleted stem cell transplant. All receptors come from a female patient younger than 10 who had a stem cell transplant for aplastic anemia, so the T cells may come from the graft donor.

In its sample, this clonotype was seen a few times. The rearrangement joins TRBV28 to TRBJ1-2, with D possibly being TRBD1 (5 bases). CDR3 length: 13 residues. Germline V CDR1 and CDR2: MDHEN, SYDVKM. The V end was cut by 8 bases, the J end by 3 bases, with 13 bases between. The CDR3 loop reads CASFREGHYGYTF. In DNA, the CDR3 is TGTGCCAGCTTCAGGGAAGGGCACTATGGCTACACCTTC.

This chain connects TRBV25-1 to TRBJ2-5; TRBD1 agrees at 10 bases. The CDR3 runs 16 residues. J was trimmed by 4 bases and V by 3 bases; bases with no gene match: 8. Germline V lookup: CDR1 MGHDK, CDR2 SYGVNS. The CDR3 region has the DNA TGTGCCAGCAGTGATCGTGTGACAGGGGGCCCAGAGACCCAGTACTTC. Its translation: CASSDRVTGGPETQYF.

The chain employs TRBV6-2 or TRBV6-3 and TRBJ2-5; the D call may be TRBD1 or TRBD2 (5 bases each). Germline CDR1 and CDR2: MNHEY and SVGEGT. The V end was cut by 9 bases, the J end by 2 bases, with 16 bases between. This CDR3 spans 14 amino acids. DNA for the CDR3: TGTGCCAGTGACCGGGACGCTCTACAAGAGACCCAGTACTTC. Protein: CASDRDALQETQYF.

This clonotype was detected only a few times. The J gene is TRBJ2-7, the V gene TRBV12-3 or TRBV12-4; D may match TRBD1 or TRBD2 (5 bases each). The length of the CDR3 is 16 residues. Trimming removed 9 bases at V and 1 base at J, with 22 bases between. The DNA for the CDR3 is TGTGCCAGGAATCATTGGGGACGGTCGTTATCCTACGAGCAGTACGTC. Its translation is CARNHWGRSLSYEQYV.

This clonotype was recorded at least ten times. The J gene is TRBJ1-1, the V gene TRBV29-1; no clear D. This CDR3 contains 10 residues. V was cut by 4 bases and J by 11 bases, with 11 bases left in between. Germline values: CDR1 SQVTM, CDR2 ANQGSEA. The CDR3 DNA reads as TGCAGCGTTGCGAACGAAGTGGCTTTCTTT. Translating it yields CSVANEVAFF. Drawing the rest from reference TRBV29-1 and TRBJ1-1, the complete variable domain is SAVISQKPSRDICQRGTSLTIQCQVDSQVTMMFWYRQQPGQSLTLIATANQGSEATYESGFVIDKFPISRPNLTFSTLTVSNMSPEDSSIYLCSVANEVAFFGQGTRLTVV.

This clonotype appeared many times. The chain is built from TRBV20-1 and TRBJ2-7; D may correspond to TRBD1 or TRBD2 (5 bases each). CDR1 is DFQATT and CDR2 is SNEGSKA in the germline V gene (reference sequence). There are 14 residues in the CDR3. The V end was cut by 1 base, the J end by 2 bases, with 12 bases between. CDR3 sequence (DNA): TGCAGTGCTAGAGTCCGGGACCGAGCCTACGAGCAGTACTTC. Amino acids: CSARVRDRAYEQYF.

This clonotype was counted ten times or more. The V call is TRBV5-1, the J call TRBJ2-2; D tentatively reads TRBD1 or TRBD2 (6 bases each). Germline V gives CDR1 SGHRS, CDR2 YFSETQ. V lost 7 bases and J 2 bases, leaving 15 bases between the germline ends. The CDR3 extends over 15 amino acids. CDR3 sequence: CASGTGAGNTGELFF. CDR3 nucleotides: TGCGCCAGCGGCACGGGGGCCGGAAACACCGGGGAGCTGTTTTTT.

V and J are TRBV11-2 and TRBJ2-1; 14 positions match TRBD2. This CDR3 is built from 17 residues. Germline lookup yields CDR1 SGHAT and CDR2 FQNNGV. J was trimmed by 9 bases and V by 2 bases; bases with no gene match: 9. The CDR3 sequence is CASSLIARGLAGVEQFF. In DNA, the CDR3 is TGTGCCAGCAGCTTAATTGCGAGGGGACTAGCGGGAGTTGAGCAGTTCTTC.